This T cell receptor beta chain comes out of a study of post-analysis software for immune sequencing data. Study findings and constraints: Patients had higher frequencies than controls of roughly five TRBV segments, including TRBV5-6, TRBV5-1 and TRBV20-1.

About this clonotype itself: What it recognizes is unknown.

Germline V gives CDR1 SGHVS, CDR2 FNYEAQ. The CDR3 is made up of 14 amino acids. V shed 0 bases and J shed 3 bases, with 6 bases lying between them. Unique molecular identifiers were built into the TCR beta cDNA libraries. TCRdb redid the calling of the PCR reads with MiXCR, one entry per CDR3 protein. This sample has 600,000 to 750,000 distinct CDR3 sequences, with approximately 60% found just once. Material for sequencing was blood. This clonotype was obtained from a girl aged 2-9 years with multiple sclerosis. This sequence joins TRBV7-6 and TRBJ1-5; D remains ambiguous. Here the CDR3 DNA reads TGTGCCAGCAGCTTAGCGCCCAACAATCAGCCCCAGCATTTT. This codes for CASSLAPNNQPQHF.